The clone carrying this T cell receptor (beta chain) came up once. Trimming pared 1 base from V and 0 bases from J, leaving 10 bases between. Germline V gene data show CDR1 as KGHSH and CDR2 as LQKENI. There are 16 residues in the CDR3. Authors' analysis steps: By means of reference gene primer amplification, nucleated cell counts were estimated. Sequencing was performed with immunoSEQ multiplex PCR; in TCRdb, only in-frame clones are kept and a portion is missing. V, J and clone size are taken as reported in that table, and D and trimming were inferred from the DNA itself. The sample includes around 300,000 clones, 75% to 90% of them seen just once. This entry belongs to a study of blood T cell repertoires in COVID-19. Turning to the study itself: Donors in the United States, Italy and Spain gave samples during acute or convalescent COVID-19.

Participants' own reports of clinical history determined their cohort assignment. Recovered Cohort 3 donors showed two negative PCRs, clearance, or symptom resolution. What was sequenced was PBMCs or T cells enriched from blood (not recorded which). V usage is TRBV18 and J usage is TRBJ2-1; tentative D call: TRBD2 (6 bases). This TCR was sampled from a woman aged 40 to 50 who had recovered from COVID-19. CDR3 DNA sequence: TGTGCCAGCTCACCACGGGACGGGGGCTCCTACAATGAGCAGTTCTTC. Its protein is CASSPRDGGSYNEQFF.